Ten or more counts support the clone carrying this TCR beta chain. The library tagged each cDNA molecule with unique molecular identifiers. As handled by the study authors: Per sample, the median was roughly 96,000 TCRs, with values from 23,224 to 690,600. TCRdb passed the RACE reads through MiXCR, listing each CDR3 protein once. The V and J calls were determined by TCRdb, not by the authors. The table shows around 380,000 distinct CDR3 sequences, with roughly 5% occurring only once. This sample was taken from a study of human T cells and chemical hapten exposure. Time point given: patch test 1, 2 weeks after DPC sensitization. Treatment denoted: therapeutic diphenylcyclopropenone sensitization with weekly scalp DPC. Germline V gene data show CDR1 as SSHAT and CDR2 as FNYEAQ (reference sequence). Trimming cost V 1 base and J 3 bases; bases outside gene matches: 4. CDR3 length equals 15 residues.

Sequenced here: whole blood, sampled in connection with sensitization to the hapten diphenylcyclopropenone (DPC). The TCR sequence derives from a woman aged 50 to 60 with alopecia areata. Some clones in this sample may be carry-over from other donors' samples. The J gene is TRBJ2-5, the V gene TRBV7-7; 8 nucleotides agree with TRBD1. CDR3 in amino acids: CASSLGTGGKETQYF. The CDR3 DNA reads as TGTGCCAGCAGCTTAGGCACAGGGGGTAAAGAGACCCAGTACTTC.